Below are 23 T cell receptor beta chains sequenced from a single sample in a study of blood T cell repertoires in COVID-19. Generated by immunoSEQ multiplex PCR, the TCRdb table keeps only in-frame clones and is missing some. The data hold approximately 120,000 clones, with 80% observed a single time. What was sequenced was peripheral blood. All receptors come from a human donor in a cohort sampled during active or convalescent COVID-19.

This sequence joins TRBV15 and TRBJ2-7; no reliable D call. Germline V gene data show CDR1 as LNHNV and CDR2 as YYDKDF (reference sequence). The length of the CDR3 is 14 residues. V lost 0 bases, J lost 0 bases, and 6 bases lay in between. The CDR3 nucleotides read TGTGCCACCAGCAGAGAGGGCATCTCCTACGAGCAGTACTTC. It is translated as CATSREGISYEQYF.

The CDR3 DNA sequence: TGTGCCAGCTCACAATCCGGAGACGCTAATCAGCCCCAGCATTTT. Translating it yields CASSQSGDANQPQHF. The chain couples TRBV18 to TRBJ1-5; D is ambiguous. The CDR3 runs 15 residues. Germline CDR1 KGHSH, CDR2 LQKENI. V dropped 4 bases and J dropped 4 bases, with 14 bases sitting between them.

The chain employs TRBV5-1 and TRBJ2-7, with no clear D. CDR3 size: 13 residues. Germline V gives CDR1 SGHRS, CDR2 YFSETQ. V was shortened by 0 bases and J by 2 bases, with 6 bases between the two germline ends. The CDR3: CASSLVRPYEQYF. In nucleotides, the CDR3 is TGCGCCAGCAGCTTGGTCAGGCCCTACGAGCAGTACTTC. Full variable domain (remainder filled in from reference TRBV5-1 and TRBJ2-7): KAGVTQTPRYLIKTRGQQVTLSCSPISGHRSVSWYQQTPGQGLQFLFEYFSETQRNKGNFPGRFSGRQFSNSRSEMNVSTLELGDSALYLCASSLVRPYEQYFGPGTRLTVT.

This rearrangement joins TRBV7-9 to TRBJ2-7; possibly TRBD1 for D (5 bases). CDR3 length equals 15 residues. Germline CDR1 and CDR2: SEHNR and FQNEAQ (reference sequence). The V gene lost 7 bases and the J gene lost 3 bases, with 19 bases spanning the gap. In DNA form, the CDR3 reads TGTGCCAGCACCACTGGGGCAGGAACAGACTACGAGCAGTACTTC. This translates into CASTTGAGTDYEQYF.

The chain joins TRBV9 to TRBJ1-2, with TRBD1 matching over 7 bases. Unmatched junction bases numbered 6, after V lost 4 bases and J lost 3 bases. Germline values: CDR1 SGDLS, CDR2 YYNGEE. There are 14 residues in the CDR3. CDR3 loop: CASSHRQGHYGYTF. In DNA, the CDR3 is TGTGCCAGCAGCCATAGACAGGGTCACTATGGCTACACCTTC.

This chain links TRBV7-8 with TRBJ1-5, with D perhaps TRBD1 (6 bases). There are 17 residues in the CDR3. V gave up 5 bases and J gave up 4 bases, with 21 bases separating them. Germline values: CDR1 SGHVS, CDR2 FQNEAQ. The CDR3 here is CASSPLRFVTGNQPQHF. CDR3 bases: TGTGCCAGCAGCCCCCTTAGGTTTGTCACAGGGAATCAGCCCCAGCATTTT.

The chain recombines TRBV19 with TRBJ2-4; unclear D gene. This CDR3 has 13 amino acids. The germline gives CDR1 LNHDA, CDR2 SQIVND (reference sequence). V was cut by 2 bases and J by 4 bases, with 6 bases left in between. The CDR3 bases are TGTGCCAGTAGTATACTCCTAAAAAACATTCAGTACTTC. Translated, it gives CASSILLKNIQYF.

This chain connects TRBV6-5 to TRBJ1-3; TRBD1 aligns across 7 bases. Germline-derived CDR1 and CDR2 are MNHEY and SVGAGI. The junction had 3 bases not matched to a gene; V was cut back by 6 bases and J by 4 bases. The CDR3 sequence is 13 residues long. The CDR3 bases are TGTGCCAGCAGAGGGACAGCCGGAAACACCATATATTTT. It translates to CASRGTAGNTIYF.

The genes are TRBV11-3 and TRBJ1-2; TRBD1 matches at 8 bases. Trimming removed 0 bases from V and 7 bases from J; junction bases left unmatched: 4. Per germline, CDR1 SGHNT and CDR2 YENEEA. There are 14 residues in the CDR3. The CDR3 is CASSLDPTGVGYTF. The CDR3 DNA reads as TGTGCCAGCAGCTTAGACCCGACAGGGGTTGGCTACACCTTC.

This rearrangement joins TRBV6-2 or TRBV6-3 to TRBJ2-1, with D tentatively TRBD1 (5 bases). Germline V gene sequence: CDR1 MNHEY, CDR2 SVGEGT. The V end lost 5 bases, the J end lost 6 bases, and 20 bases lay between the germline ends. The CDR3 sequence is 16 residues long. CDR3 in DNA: TGTGCCAGCAGTCCCCCGAGGACACACGACCCCAATGAGCAGTTCTTC. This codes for CASSPPRTHDPNEQFF.

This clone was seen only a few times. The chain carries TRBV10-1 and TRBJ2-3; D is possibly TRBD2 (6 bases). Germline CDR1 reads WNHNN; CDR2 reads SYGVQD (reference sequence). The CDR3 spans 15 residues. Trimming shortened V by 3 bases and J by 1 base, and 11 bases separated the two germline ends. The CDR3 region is CASSDPRDRTDTQYF. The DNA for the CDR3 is TGCGCCAGCAGTGACCCGCGGGACCGCACAGATACGCAGTATTTT.

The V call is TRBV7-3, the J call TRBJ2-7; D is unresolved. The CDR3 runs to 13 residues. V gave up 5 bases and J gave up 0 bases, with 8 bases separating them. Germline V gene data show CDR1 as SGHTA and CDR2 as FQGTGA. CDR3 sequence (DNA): TGTGCCAGCAGCCCTCCTAGCTCCTACGAGCAGTACTTC. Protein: CASSPPSSYEQYF.

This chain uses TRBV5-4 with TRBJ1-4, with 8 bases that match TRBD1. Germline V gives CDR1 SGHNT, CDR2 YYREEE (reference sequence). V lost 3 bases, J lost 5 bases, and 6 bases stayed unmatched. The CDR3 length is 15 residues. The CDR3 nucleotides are TGTGCCAGCAGCTCCAACAGGGGGTTAAATGAAAAACTGTTTTTT. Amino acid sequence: CASSSNRGLNEKLFF.

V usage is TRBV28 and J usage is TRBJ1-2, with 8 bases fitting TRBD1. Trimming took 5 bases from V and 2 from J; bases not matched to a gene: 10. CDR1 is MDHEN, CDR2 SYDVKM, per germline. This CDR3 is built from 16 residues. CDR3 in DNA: TGTGCCAGCAGTCCCATGCGACAGGGGATGAACTATGGCTACACCTTC. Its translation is CASSPMRQGMNYGYTF.

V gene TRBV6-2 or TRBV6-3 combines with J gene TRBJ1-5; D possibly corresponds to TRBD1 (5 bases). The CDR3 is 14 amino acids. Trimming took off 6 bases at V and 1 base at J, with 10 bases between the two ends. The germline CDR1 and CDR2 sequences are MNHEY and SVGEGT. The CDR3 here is CASSWGESNQPQHF. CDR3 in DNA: TGTGCCAGCAGCTGGGGGGAAAGCAATCAGCCCCAGCATTTT.

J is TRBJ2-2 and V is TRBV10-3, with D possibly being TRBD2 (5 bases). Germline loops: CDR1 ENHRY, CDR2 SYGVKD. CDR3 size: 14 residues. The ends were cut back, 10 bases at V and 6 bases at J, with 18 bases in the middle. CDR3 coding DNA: TGTGCCACACGGGCCGTGGACGGGGCCGGGGAGCTGTTTTTT. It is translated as CATRAVDGAGELFF.

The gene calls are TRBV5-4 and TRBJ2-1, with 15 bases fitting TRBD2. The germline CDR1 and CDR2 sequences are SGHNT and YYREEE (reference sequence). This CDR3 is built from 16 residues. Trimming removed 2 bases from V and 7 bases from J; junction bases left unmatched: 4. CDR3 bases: TGTGCCAGCAGCTTAGGACTAGCGGGAGGGCTTAATGAGCAGTTCTTC. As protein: CASSLGLAGGLNEQFF.

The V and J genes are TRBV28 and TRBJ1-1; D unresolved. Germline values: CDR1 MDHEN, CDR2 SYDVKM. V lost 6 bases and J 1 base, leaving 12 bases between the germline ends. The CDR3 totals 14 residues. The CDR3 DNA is TGTGCCAGCAGCCCACTGAGTACGAACACTGAAGCTTTCTTT. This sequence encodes CASSPLSTNTEAFF.

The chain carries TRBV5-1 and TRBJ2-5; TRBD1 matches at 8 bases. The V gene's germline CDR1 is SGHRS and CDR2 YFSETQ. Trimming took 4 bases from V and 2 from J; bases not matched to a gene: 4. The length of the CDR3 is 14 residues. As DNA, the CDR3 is TGCGCCAGCAGCAAGGGACAGGCTCAAGAGACCCAGTACTTC. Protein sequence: CASSKGQAQETQYF.

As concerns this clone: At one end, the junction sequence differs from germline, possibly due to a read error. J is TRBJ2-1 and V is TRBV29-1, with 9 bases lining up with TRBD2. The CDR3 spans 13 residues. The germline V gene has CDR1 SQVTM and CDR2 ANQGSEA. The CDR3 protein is CSVERGGREARVF. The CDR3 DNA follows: TGCAGCGTTGAAAGGGGCGGGAGGGAGGCGAGAGTCTTC.

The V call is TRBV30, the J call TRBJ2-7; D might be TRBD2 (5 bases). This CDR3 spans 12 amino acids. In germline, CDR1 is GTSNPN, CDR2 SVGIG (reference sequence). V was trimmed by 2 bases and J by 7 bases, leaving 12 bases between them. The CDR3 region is CAWSTLALEQYF. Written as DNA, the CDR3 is TGTGCCTGGAGTACCCTAGCTCTGGAGCAGTACTTC.

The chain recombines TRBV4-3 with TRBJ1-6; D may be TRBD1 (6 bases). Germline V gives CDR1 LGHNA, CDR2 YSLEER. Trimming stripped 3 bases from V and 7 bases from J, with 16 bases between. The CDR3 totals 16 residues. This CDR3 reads CASSHGSRTANSPLHF. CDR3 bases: TGCGCCAGCAGCCATGGGAGTCGGACAGCAAATTCACCCCTCCACTTT.

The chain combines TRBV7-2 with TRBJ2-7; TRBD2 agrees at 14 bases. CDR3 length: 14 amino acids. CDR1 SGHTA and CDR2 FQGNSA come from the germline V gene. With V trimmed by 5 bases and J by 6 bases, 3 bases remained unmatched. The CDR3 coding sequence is TGTGCCAGCAGCCAGGGACTAGCGGGAGCCGAGCAGTACTTC. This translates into CASSQGLAGAEQYF. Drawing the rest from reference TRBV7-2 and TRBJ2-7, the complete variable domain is GAGVSQSPSNKVTEKGKDVELRCDPISGHTALYWYRQSLGQGLEFLIYFQGNSAPDKSGLPSDRFSAERTGGSVSTLTIQRTQQEDSAVYLCASSQGLAGAEQYFGPGTRLTVT.